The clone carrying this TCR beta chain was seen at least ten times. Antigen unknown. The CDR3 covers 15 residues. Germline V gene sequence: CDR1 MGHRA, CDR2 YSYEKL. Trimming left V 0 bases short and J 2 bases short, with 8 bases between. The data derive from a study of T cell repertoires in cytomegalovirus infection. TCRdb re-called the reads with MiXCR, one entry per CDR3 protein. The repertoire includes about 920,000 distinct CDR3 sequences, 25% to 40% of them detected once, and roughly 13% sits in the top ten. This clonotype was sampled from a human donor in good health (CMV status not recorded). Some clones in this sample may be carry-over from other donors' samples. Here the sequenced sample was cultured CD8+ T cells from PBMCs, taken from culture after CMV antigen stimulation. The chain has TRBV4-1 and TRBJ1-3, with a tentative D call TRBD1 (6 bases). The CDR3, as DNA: TGCGCCAGCAGCCAAGATGGGACAACTGGAAACACCATATATTTT. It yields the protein CASSQDGTTGNTIYF.